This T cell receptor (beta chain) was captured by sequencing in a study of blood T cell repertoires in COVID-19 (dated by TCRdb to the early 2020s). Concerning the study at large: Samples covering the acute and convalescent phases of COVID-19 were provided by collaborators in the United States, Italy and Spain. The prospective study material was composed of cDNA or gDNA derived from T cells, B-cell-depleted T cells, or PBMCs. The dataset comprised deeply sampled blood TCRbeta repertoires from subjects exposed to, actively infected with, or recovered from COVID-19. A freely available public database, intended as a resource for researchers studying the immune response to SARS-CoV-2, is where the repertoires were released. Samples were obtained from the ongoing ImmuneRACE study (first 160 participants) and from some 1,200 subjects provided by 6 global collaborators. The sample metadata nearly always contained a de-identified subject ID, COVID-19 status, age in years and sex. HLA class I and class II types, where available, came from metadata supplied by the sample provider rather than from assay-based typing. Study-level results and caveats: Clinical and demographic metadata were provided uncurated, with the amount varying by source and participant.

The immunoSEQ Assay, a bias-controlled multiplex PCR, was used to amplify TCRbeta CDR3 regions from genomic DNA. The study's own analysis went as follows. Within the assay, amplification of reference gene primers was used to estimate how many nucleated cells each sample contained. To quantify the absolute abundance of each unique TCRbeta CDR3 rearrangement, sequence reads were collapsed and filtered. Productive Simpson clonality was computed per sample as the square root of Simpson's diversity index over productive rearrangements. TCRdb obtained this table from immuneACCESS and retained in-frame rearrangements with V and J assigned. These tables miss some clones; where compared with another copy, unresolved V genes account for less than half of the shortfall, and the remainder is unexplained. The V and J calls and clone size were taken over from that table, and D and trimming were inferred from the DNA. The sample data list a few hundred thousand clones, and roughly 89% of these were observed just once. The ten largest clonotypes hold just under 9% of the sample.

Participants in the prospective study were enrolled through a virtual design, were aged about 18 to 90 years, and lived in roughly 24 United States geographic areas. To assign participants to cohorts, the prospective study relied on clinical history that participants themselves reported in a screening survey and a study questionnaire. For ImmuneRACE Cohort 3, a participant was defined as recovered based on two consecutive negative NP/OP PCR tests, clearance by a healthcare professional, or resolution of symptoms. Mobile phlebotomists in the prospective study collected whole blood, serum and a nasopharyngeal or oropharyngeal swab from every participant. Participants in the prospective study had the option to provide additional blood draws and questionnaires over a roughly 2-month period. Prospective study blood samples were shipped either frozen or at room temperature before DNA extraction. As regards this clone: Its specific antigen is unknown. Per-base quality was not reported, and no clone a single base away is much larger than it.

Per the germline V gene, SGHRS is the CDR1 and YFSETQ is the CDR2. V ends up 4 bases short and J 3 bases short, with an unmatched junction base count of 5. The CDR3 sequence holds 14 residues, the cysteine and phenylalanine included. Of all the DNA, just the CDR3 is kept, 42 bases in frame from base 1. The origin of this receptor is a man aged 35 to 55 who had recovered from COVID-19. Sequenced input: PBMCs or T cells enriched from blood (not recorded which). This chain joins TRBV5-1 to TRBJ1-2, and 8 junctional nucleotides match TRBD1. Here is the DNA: TGCGCCAGCAGCCCAGGGGGCTCAGACTATGGCTACACCTTC. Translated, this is CASSPGGSDYGYTF.